This TCR beta chain was documented in a study of vaccination and CD4 T cells after COVID-19 (dated by TCRdb to between 2021 and 2023). Regarding the study in general: Every convalescent patient had a positive nasal swab PCR test for SARS-CoV-2, with mild disease in about 9 patients and severe disease in one. The convalescent cohort included six males and four females, with two Hispanic individuals, seven Caucasians, two Asians and one multiracial person. Each participant got two doses of either the Pfizer-BioNTech BNT162b2 vaccine (n=8) or the Moderna mRNA-1273 vaccine (n=2). Post-COVID blood samples from convalescent patients were collected a median of around 100 days after diagnosis, with a range of roughly 30 to 161 days. Post-vaccine blood samples were taken a median of around 77 days after the second vaccine dose, with a range of roughly 13 to 250 days. The cultures were stimulated with overlapping spike peptide pools from SARS-CoV-2 and from the common cold coronaviruses HCoV-NL63, HCoV-OC43 and HCoV-229E. Control cultures used a CEFX viral epitope pool as positive control, an HIV-1 Nef peptide pool as negative control, or no peptide. In more than eight COVID-19 convalescent patients and a handful of infection-naive healthy vaccine recipients, researchers compared the spike-specific CD4+ TCR repertoire from before mRNA vaccination with the repertoire from after. Points the paper makes about the study in general: Nearly all vaccine-specific clones in convalescent patients (304 of 307) were mono-reactive for SARS-CoV-2 spike rather than cross-reactive with common cold coronaviruses. Among convalescent patients, a median about 86% of the SARS-CoV-2-reactive clones seen after vaccination appeared only after vaccination, which suggests priming specific to the vaccine. The median number of SARS-CoV-2-reactive clonotypes rose from under 25 after infection to a few dozen after vaccination, but the change was not significant. The study included relatively few convalescent patients and did not analyze early timepoints after natural infection.

Libraries came from PCR. At the Johns Hopkins FTIC core, DNA from the cultured CD4+ T cells underwent TCR sequencing with the Oncomine TCR Beta short-read assay. The QIAamp micro DNA kit was used to extract genomic DNA from the cultured CD4+ T cells. Oncomine TCR Beta libraries from cultured CD4+ T cells were pooled using unique dual indexes and sequenced on an Illumina iSeq 100. Under the source paper's analysis protocol: Non-productive sequences were removed, and CDR3s not starting with C, not ending with F or W, or shorter than 7 amino acids were discarded. Antigen-specific clonotypes were identified using the MANAFEST web application through comparison of peptide-stimulated wells with reference and other culture wells. Positive clones required FDR below 0.05, an odds ratio above 5, and productive frequency above 0.1% in at least two of three replicate wells. A clonotype was classed as cross-reactive if the clonotype showed significant expansion both in SARS-CoV-2 spike wells and in at least one common cold coronavirus spike condition. Using R version 3.6.1, CDR3 homology was evaluated through Levenshtein distances (stringdist) along with unrooted phylogenetic trees (ape). TCRdb cleaned the public reads at Q25 with fastp, built clones with MiXCR and kept in-frame beta chains. CDR3 protein duplicates are merged, each entry listing the most common genes and DNA. TCRdb's processing, not the authors' own work, is the source of the V and J calls. Across this sample there are 7,200 or so distinct CDR3 sequences, with over 60% seen only once. The leading ten clones occupy approximately 35% of the sample.

The treatment or condition label corresponds to: 10-day PBMC culture with coronavirus spike peptide pools or control peptides (ViraFEST assay). The study used the ViraFEST assay, which expanded antigen-specific T cells with peptide pools and then identified expanded clonotypes by TCR sequencing. The convalescent patients' positive SARS-CoV-2 PCR tests were from March to December 2020, which was before the Alpha, Beta and Delta variants emerged in the United States. Each well held some 2 million PBMCs cultured in IMDM containing about 5% human AB serum and approximately 9.1 IU/ml IL-2, with 10 ug/ml peptide pools added. On days 3 and 7, half of the culture medium was replaced with fresh IL-2-containing medium. CD4+ T cells were isolated after roughly nine days of culture through negative selection using the EasySep CD4+ T cell isolation kit. Ficoll-Paque Plus gradient centrifugation was used to isolate PBMCs from whole blood, and the isolated PBMCs were then either used fresh or cryopreserved at -140C. Culture conditions were generally each tested in triplicate wells.

For this clonotype: This clone's antigen is unknown. No qualities accompany the bases; no much larger clone lies one base away.

Based on the germline V gene, the CDR1 and CDR2 sequences are SGHTA and FQGNSA. CDR3 length: 16 amino acids, cysteine to phenylalanine. The sequence is cut down to CDR3 DNA, 48 bases in frame from base 1. The trim is 1 base for V and 0 bases for J, with a gap of 13 bases between the germline ends. The receptor comes from a human donor who had recovered from COVID-19. The chain couples TRBV7-2 to TRBJ2-7; perhaps TRBD1 is the D gene, with 5 bases matching. The sequenced sample consisted of CD4+ T cells from blood, cultured in vitro. The CDR3 amino acid sequence is: CASSLVPGQGSYEQYF. In nucleotides, the sequence is TGTGCCAGCAGCTTAGTTCCCGGGCAGGGCTCCTACGAGCAGTACTTC.